This entry lists 5 T cell receptor beta chains sequenced from one sample in a study of blood T cell repertoires in COVID-19. Method: immunoSEQ multiplex PCR; TCRdb's copy keeps in-frame clones and lacks some. Of approximately 72,000 clones listed, roughly 89% are singletons. The sample taken for sequencing was peripheral blood. These receptors originate from a man aged 55 to 70 with acute or convalescent COVID-19.

This clone appeared a few times. The chain uses TRBV7-9 and TRBJ2-2; a possible D gene is TRBD1 (6 bases). The V gene's germline CDR1 is SEHNR and CDR2 FQNEAQ (reference sequence). Trimming took 5 bases from V and 4 from J, leaving 17 bases between them. The CDR3 has 16 residues. The CDR3 reads CASSRRMGAGTGELFF. The CDR3 DNA reads as TGTGCCAGCAGCCGTAGAATGGGGGCTGGCACCGGGGAGCTGTTTTTT.

This clone was observed a handful of times. V is TRBV11-2 and J is TRBJ2-2; 10 nucleotides line up with TRBD2. The germline CDR1 and CDR2 sequences are SGHAT and FQNNGV. The CDR3 contains 17 residues. Trimming took 5 bases from V and 6 from J; bases not matched to a gene: 12. This CDR3 is CASSPYKRGGYPGELFF. Written as DNA, the CDR3 is TGTGCCAGCAGCCCCTACAAGCGGGGGGGCTATCCCGGGGAGCTGTTTTTT. Drawing the rest from reference TRBV11-2 and TRBJ2-2, the complete variable domain is EAGVAQSPRYKIIEKRQSVAFWCNPISGHATLYWYQQILGQGPKLLIQFQNNGVVDDSQLPKDRFSAERLKGVDSTLKIQPAKLEDSAVYLCASSPYKRGGYPGELFFGEGSRLTVL.

The J gene is TRBJ1-3, the V gene TRBV6-6, with 7 bases lining up with TRBD1. The V and J ends lost 1 base and 4 bases, in that order; junction bases with no gene match: 7. Germline assignment: CDR1 MNHNY and CDR2 SVGAGI (reference sequence). The CDR3 loop spans 16 amino acids. The CDR3 coding sequence is TGTGCCAGCAGTTACTACATGACAGGGCTAGGAAACACCATATATTTT. Residues: CASSYYMTGLGNTIYF.

CDR3 in amino acids: CASSQLGGDTEAFF. The CDR3 coding sequence is TGTGCCAGCAGCCAACTAGGGGGAGATACTGAAGCTTTCTTT. The chain carries TRBV7-9 and TRBJ1-1; D possibly corresponds to TRBD1 (6 bases). The germline CDR1 and CDR2 sequences are SEHNR and FQNEAQ (reference sequence). The length of the CDR3 is 14 residues. Trimming took 5 bases from V and 5 from J, leaving 15 bases between them.

The J gene is TRBJ2-5, the V gene TRBV24-1, with 11 bases identical to TRBD1. Germline CDR1 is KGHDR and CDR2 is SFDVKD. Trimming removed 2 bases from V and 6 bases from J; junction bases left unmatched: 10. This CDR3 has 17 amino acids. Written as DNA, the CDR3 is TGTGCCACCAGTGATTCGCACCCCGGACAGGGGGCAAAGACCCAGTACTTC. Translated, it gives CATSDSHPGQGAKTQYF.